The 7 T cell receptor beta chains given below trace back to one sample, sequenced in a study of blood T cell repertoires in COVID-19. TCRdb's table, derived via immunoSEQ multiplex PCR, lists solely in-frame clones and lacks some. This table has about 140,000 clones, roughly 84% appearing once. The sequenced material came from peripheral blood. These receptors originate from a human donor in a cohort sampled during active COVID-19.

A single count supports this clone. The DNA of the CDR3 is TGTGCCAGCAGTTTAGGGCAGGGTGGCTACGAGCAGTACTTC. Residues: CASSLGQGGYEQYF. V usage is TRBV27 and J usage is TRBJ2-7; possible D gene TRBD1, 5 bases. The ends were cut back, 2 bases at V and 3 bases at J, with 11 bases in the middle. This CDR3 is built from 14 residues. In germline, CDR1 is MNHEY, CDR2 SMNVEV (reference sequence).

This chain uses TRBV15 with TRBJ2-6; D perhaps matches TRBD1 (5 bases). Germline-derived CDR1 and CDR2 are LNHNV and YYDKDF (reference sequence). This CDR3 is 18 amino acids long. Trimming took 0 bases from V and 1 from J, leaving 13 bases between them. The CDR3 region is CATSRDRVAGSGANVLTF. The CDR3 nucleotides read TGTGCCACCAGCAGAGATAGGGTCGCAGGGTCTGGGGCCAACGTCCTGACTTTC.

This sequence joins TRBV11-2 and TRBJ2-7; D perhaps matches TRBD1 (5 bases). The ends were cut back, 5 bases at V and 6 bases at J, with 17 bases in the middle. Looked up from germline, CDR1 is SGHAT and CDR2 is FQNNGV. The CDR3 runs 14 residues. CDR3 DNA sequence: TGTGCCAGCAGCCGCGCGACAGCTCCCTCCGAGCAGTACTTC. Translated: CASSRATAPSEQYF.

This chain joins TRBV11-2 and TRBJ2-6, with 8 bases that match TRBD2. The germline V gene encodes CDR1 SGHAT and CDR2 FQNNGV. Trimming took 6 bases from V and 0 from J; bases not matched to a gene: 13. CDR3 length equals 19 residues. CDR3 residues: CASRPGGGPAYSGANVLTF. For the CDR3, the DNA is TGTGCCAGCAGGCCCGGCGGGGGGCCCGCCTACTCTGGGGCCAACGTCCTGACTTTC.

The chain combines TRBV7-2 with TRBJ1-1; 10 bases are a match to TRBD1. The V gene's germline CDR1 is SGHTA and CDR2 FQGNSA. The trim removed 6 bases at V and 4 bases at J, leaving 8 bases unmatched. The CDR3 is 15 amino acids. The CDR3 sequence: CASSYRDRGSTEAFF. DNA for the CDR3: TGTGCCAGCAGTTACCGGGACAGGGGTTCCACTGAAGCTTTCTTT.

This clone was recorded only once. The chain uses TRBV7-3 and TRBJ1-2; the D gene is possibly TRBD1 (5 bases). V was pared by 5 bases and J by 8 bases, with 18 bases between. The CDR3 spans 14 residues. Looked up from germline, CDR1 is SGHTA and CDR2 is FQGTGA. CDR3 amino acids: CASSANSGLGGYTF. DNA of the CDR3: TGTGCCAGCAGCGCTAATTCAGGGTTAGGAGGCTACACCTTC.

V is TRBV28 and J is TRBJ2-7; D is uncertain. The CDR3 consists of 11 residues. Trimming took off 3 bases at V and 7 bases at J, with 7 bases between the two ends. Germline lookup yields CDR1 MDHEN and CDR2 SYDVKM. CDR3 region: CASSFSVEQYF. CDR3 DNA: TGTGCCAGCAGTTTCAGTGTGGAGCAGTACTTC.